The 17 T cell receptor beta chains below all came from one sample that was sequenced in a study of blood T cell repertoires in COVID-19. Profiling relied on immunoSEQ multiplex PCR, and the TCRdb table lists in-frame clones only, not all of them. Of approximately 270,000 clones detected, about 89% appear once; the ten largest clones hold approximately 0.84%. Sequencing was carried out using peripheral blood. These receptor sequences come from a man younger than 40 with acute or convalescent COVID-19.

The chain carries TRBV19 and TRBJ1-5; weak D call: TRBD1 (6 bases). Germline-derived CDR1 and CDR2 are LNHDA and SQIVND (reference sequence). The CDR3 is made up of 13 amino acids. V gave up 7 bases and J gave up 7 bases, with 14 bases separating them. In DNA, the CDR3 is TGTGCCAGTATGCAGGGGACGGCCCAGCCCCAGCATTTT. Translation gives CASMQGTAQPQHF.

The CDR3 DNA is TGTGCCAGCAGTTACTTGGATCCTGGCAGGCGCGACTATGGCTACACCTTC. Translated: CASSYLDPGRRDYGYTF. The gene calls are TRBV6-2 or TRBV6-3 and TRBJ1-2; no definite D call. Germline V CDR1 and CDR2: MNHEY, SVGEGT. CDR3 length equals 17 residues. Trimming cost V 1 base and J 3 bases, with 18 bases left between them.

The chain uses TRBV19 and TRBJ2-5, with TRBD1 identical over 8 bases. The CDR3 is 15 amino acids. Trimming cost V 1 base and J 1 base; bases outside gene matches: 2. The germline V gene has CDR1 LNHDA and CDR2 SQIVND (reference sequence). CDR3 region: CASSIGGTGQETQYF. DNA of the CDR3: TGTGCCAGTAGTATAGGTGGGACAGGCCAAGAGACCCAGTACTTC.

The rearrangement links TRBV11-2 to TRBJ2-7; 9 bases fit TRBD1. The CDR3 is 14 amino acids. The junction had 5 bases not matched to a gene; V was cut back by 5 bases and J by 3 bases. In germline, CDR1 is SGHAT, CDR2 FQNNGV. The CDR3 nucleotides are TGTGCCAGCAGCCCCGGACAGGGGAACTACGAGCAGTACTTC. Amino acid sequence: CASSPGQGNYEQYF.

This clone was counted once. This rearrangement joins TRBV5-1 to TRBJ1-6; TRBD1 matches 7 bases. Germline assignment: CDR1 SGHRS and CDR2 YFSETQ. Losses at the gene ends were 3 bases for V and 7 bases for J; bases not matched to a gene: 7. This CDR3 has 15 amino acids. CDR3 nucleotide sequence: TGCGCCAGCAGCTCGACAGGGCAAGGAAATTCACCCCTCCACTTT. Translating it yields CASSSTGQGNSPLHF.

The V and J genes are TRBV9 and TRBJ2-1; TRBD2 aligns across 12 bases. The CDR3 runs to 17 residues. Germline-derived CDR1 and CDR2 are SGDLS and YYNGEE. The ends lost 2 bases at V and 6 bases at J; junction bases unmatched: 9. The chain's CDR3 is CASSVASGRARINEQFF. CDR3 DNA sequence: TGTGCCAGCAGCGTCGCTAGCGGGAGGGCCCGTATCAATGAGCAGTTCTTC.

The J gene is TRBJ2-7, the V gene TRBV30; tentatively, D is TRBD1 (6 bases). CDR1 is GTSNPN and CDR2 is SVGIG in the germline V gene (reference sequence). This CDR3 comprises 12 residues. V lost 3 bases and J 6 bases, leaving 12 bases between the germline ends. The CDR3 DNA follows: TGTGCCTGGAGGGTGGGGGCGCGCGAGCAGTACTTC. Its protein product is CAWRVGAREQYF.

The V and J genes are TRBV9 and TRBJ2-3; 11 nucleotides agree with TRBD2. The V segment lost 4 bases and the J segment 2 bases; nucleotides outside the gene matches: 6. The CDR3 has 16 amino acids. Germline V CDR1 and CDR2: SGDLS, YYNGEE. The CDR3 region has the DNA TGTGCCAGCAGCCCCCTAGCGGGGGGTTACACAGATACGCAGTATTTT. It yields the protein CASSPLAGGYTDTQYF.

The chain uses TRBV11-3 and TRBJ2-2; the match to TRBD2 covers 9 bases. This CDR3 spans 17 amino acids. Germline CDR1 reads SGHNT; CDR2 reads YENEEA. With 1 base clipped from V and 2 bases from J, the junction kept 5 bases outside the gene matches. CDR3 residues: CASSLGAGGLNTGELFF. The CDR3 DNA reads as TGTGCCAGCAGCTTAGGCGCGGGGGGGCTTAACACCGGGGAGCTGTTTTTT. The complete variable domain, with remaining parts taken from reference TRBV11-3 and TRBJ2-2, reads EAGVVQSPRYKIIEKKQPVAFWCNPISGHNTLYWYLQNLGQGPELLIRYENEEAVDDSQLPKDRFSAERLKGVDSTLKIQPAELGDSAVYLCASSLGAGGLNTGELFFGEGSRLTVL.

The chain couples TRBV4-1 to TRBJ1-2; 9 bases line up with TRBD1. The ends lost 1 base at V and 3 bases at J; junction bases unmatched: 9. The CDR3 is made up of 17 amino acids. CDR1 MGHRA and CDR2 YSYEKL come from the germline V gene. The CDR3 sequence is CASSQGYRGRNHYGYTF. The DNA for the CDR3 is TGCGCCAGCAGCCAAGGCTACAGGGGGCGAAATCACTATGGCTACACCTTC.

The chain has TRBV28 and TRBJ1-4; no firm D call. Germline assignment: CDR1 MDHEN and CDR2 SYDVKM. The CDR3 length is 12 residues. The V gene lost 3 bases and the J gene lost 7 bases, with 6 bases spanning the gap. Here the CDR3 reads CASSLGVEKLFF. CDR3 in DNA: TGTGCCAGCAGTTTGGGAGTTGAAAAACTGTTTTTT.

The chain uses TRBV5-1 and TRBJ1-2; D may be TRBD1 (5 bases). V lost 4 bases to trimming and J lost 6 bases, with 13 bases between them. The CDR3 loop spans 13 amino acids. In germline, CDR1 is SGHRS, CDR2 YFSETQ. The DNA of the CDR3 is TGCGCCAGCAGCCTTCAGGGATCTAATGGCTACACCTTC. Its protein product is CASSLQGSNGYTF.

The rearrangement uses TRBV6-1 and TRBJ1-5; 8 nucleotides match TRBD1. CDR1 and CDR2 from the germline V gene are MNHNS and SASEGT. The CDR3 has 15 residues. The V and J ends lost 3 bases and 11 bases, in that order; junction bases with no gene match: 12. CDR3 in DNA: TGTGCCAGCAGTGATCCCGGGACAGGCTTCGGGGCCCAGCATTTT. Translating gives CASSDPGTGFGAQHF.

This chain links TRBV4-1 with TRBJ2-5, with TRBD2 matching over 7 bases. V trimming: 8 bases; J trimming: 2 bases; junction bases outside the gene matches: 17. CDR1 and CDR2 (germline): MGHRA, YSYEKL. This CDR3 has 17 amino acids. The CDR3 loop reads CASRKTISGARQETQYF. Here the CDR3 DNA reads TGCGCCAGCCGAAAGACCATAAGCGGGGCCCGGCAAGAGACCCAGTACTTC.

The CDR3 coding sequence is TGTGCCAGCAGCCCACGAGCGGAAACCTACGAGCAGTACTTC. It yields the protein CASSPRAETYEQYF. The rearrangement uses TRBV11-2 and TRBJ2-7; TRBD2 is a possible D gene (5 bases). Between the trimmed V and J ends, which lost 5 bases and 2 bases, there was a span of 13 bases. The CDR3 has 14 amino acids. From germline, CDR1 is SGHAT and CDR2 FQNNGV.

The chain is built from TRBV11-3 and TRBJ2-3; tentative D call: TRBD2 (5 bases). The CDR3 totals 15 residues. Trimming took 5 bases from V and 0 from J, leaving 12 bases between them. Germline assignment: CDR1 SGHNT and CDR2 YENEEA. DNA for the CDR3: TGTGCCAGCAGCCTCACTAGGCTTAGCACAGATACGCAGTATTTT. Translated, it gives CASSLTRLSTDTQYF. Full variable domain (outside the CDR3, taken from reference TRBV11-3 and TRBJ2-3): EAGVVQSPRYKIIEKKQPVAFWCNPISGHNTLYWYLQNLGQGPELLIRYENEEAVDDSQLPKDRFSAERLKGVDSTLKIQPAELGDSAVYLCASSLTRLSTDTQYFGPGTRLTVL.

The chain carries TRBV7-3 and TRBJ1-5, with D possibly TRBD1 on 5 matching bases. The CDR3 spans 16 residues. V was trimmed by 4 bases and J by 2 bases, leaving 15 bases between them. Per germline, CDR1 SGHTA and CDR2 FQGTGA. In DNA form, the CDR3 reads TGTGCCAGCAGCTGGGATCAGGGTGGGCGCAATCAGCCCCAGCATTTT. Protein: CASSWDQGGRNQPQHF.